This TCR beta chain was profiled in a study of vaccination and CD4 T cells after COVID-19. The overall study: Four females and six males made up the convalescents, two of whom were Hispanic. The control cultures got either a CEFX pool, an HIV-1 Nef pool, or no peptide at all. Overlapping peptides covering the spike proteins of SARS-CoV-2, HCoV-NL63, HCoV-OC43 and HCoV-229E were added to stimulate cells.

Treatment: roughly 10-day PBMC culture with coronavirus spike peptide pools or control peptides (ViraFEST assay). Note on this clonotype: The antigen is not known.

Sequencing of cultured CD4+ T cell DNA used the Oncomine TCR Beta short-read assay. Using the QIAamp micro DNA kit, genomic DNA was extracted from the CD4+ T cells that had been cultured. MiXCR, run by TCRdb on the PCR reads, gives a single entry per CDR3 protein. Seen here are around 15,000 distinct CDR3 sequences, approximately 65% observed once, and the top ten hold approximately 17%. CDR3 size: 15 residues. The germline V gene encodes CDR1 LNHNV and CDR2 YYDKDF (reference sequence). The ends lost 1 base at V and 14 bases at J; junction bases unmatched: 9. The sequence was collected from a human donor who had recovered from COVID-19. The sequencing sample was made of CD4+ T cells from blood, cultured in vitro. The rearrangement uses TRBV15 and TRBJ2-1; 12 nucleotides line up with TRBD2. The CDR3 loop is CATSRGGLAGGPKFF. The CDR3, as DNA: TGTGCCACCAGCAGAGGCGGGCTAGCGGGAGGGCCTAAGTTCTTC.